What follows are 26 T cell receptor beta chains derived from one specimen sequenced in a study of T cell repertoires in aging, cancer and after chemotherapy. A mixed TRB-A/B primer pool amplified rearranged TRB by multiplex touch-down PCR. TCRdb passed the multiplex PCR reads through MiXCR, listing each CDR3 protein once. The sample lists approximately 8,600 distinct CDR3 sequences; 20% to 25% were seen once. The template was genomic DNA from peripheral blood, not RNA. Source material: blood. Receptors were obtained from a human donor with a blood cancer.

The chain has TRBV5-1 and TRBJ2-2, with 9 bases that match TRBD1. Germline-derived CDR1 and CDR2 are SGHRS and YFSETQ. The CDR3 runs to 16 residues. J was trimmed by 6 bases and V by 4 bases; bases with no gene match: 10. The CDR3 coding sequence is TGCGCCAGCAGCCATAACAGGGGGCGGAGTGCCGGGGAGCTGTTTTTT. Translating it yields CASSHNRGRSAGELFF.

The chain couples TRBV4-2 to TRBJ2-5; TRBD2 agrees at 7 bases. This CDR3 is 16 amino acids long. Per germline, CDR1 LGHNA and CDR2 YNFKEQ. V shed 1 base, J shed 5 bases, and the junction held 10 bases outside the gene matches. CDR3 sequence (DNA): TGTGCCAGCAGCCAAGCACGCCAAGGGCGGGAGGAGACCCAGTACTTC. Amino acids: CASSQARQGREETQYF.

A single count supports this clonotype. This rearrangement joins TRBV27 to TRBJ1-5; D is ambiguous. The V end was cut by 2 bases, the J end by 0 bases, with 8 bases between. The CDR3 has 15 residues. From germline, CDR1 is MNHEY and CDR2 SMNVEV (reference sequence). CDR3 in amino acids: CASSLGGFSNQPQHF. The CDR3 DNA reads as TGTGCCAGCAGTTTAGGAGGGTTTAGCAATCAGCCCCAGCATTTT.

By sample share, this clonotype is medium-sized. J is TRBJ2-2 and V is TRBV18; D is possibly TRBD1 (5 bases). The CDR3 contains 14 residues. Germline lookup yields CDR1 KGHSH and CDR2 LQKENI. The germline V and J ends were trimmed by 0 bases and 3 bases, with 5 bases remaining between them. CDR3 coding DNA: TGTGCCAGCTCACCACCAGGGGACACCGGGGAGCTGTTTTTT. Its translation: CASSPPGDTGELFF.

This clonotype qualifies as medium-sized. V gene TRBV10-3 combines with J gene TRBJ2-7; 9 bases line up with TRBD2. Germline loops: CDR1 ENHRY, CDR2 SYGVKD. CDR3 length: 16 residues. Trimming at V came to 3 bases and at J to 1 base, leaving 7 bases not matched to a gene. CDR3 DNA sequence: TGTGCCATCAGTGATGAAACTAGCGGGCGATCCTACGAGCAGTACTTC. As protein: CAISDETSGRSYEQYF.

This clonotype has more than one count but fewer than ten. The chain is built from TRBV20-1 and TRBJ2-1, with 8 bases fitting TRBD2. Germline V gives CDR1 DFQATT, CDR2 SNEGSKA (reference sequence). The trim removed 0 bases at V and 3 bases at J, leaving 19 bases unmatched. CDR3 length: 20 amino acids. The CDR3 DNA sequence: TGCAGTGCTAGAGATAGGCGAGATTTCCTAGCGGGTTTTATCTACAATGAGCAGTTCTTC. Its protein is CSARDRRDFLAGFIYNEQFF.

By sample fraction, this clonotype is medium-sized. This chain connects TRBV5-6 to TRBJ2-5; TRBD2 matches 10 bases. With V trimmed by 4 bases and J by 3 bases, 6 bases remained unmatched. CDR3 size: 15 residues. Germline V CDR1 and CDR2: SGHDT, YYEEEE. The CDR3 spells CASSGILAGEETQYF. In nucleotides, the CDR3 is TGTGCCAGCAGCGGGATTCTAGCGGGGGAAGAGACCCAGTACTTC.

By share, this clonotype ranks as medium-sized (0.01 to 0.1%). The rearrangement uses TRBV6-5 and TRBJ1-2; D might be TRBD1 (6 bases). The CDR3 runs 12 residues. Trimming cost V 6 bases and J 6 bases, with 11 bases left between them. Germline CDR1 reads MNHEY; CDR2 reads SVGAGI. CDR3 amino acids: CASRLQGNGYTF. The CDR3 DNA reads as TGTGCCAGCAGGCTACAGGGAAATGGCTACACCTTC.

This chain joins TRBV6-1 and TRBJ2-3, with 12 bases lining up with TRBD2. The CDR3 is made up of 15 amino acids. V lost 4 bases and J lost 4; bases outside the gene matches: 3. Per the germline V gene, CDR1 is MNHNS and CDR2 is SASEGT. The CDR3 protein is CASSGLAGAADTQYF. In nucleotides, the CDR3 is TGTGCCAGCAGTGGACTAGCGGGAGCTGCAGATACGCAGTATTTT.

This clonotype is medium-sized. V is TRBV5-4 and J is TRBJ2-2; no definite D call. The V end was cut by 4 bases, the J end by 6 bases, with 10 bases between. This CDR3 comprises 13 residues. Germline lookup yields CDR1 SGHNT and CDR2 YYREEE (reference sequence). The CDR3 DNA is TGTGCCAGCAGCCCCTTTGGTCCCGGGGAGCTGTTTTTT. Protein sequence: CASSPFGPGELFF.

The chain combines TRBV5-1 with TRBJ1-1, with no clear D. CDR3 length equals 13 residues. Trimming shortened V by 5 bases and J by 5 bases, and 13 bases separated the two germline ends. CDR1 is SGHRS, CDR2 YFSETQ, per germline. CDR3 sequence (DNA): TGCGCCAGCAGGTCTGCCGGACGGACTGAAGCTTTCTTT. It yields the protein CASRSAGRTEAFF.

This clonotype is deemed medium-sized (0.01 to 0.1%). The V and J genes are TRBV27 and TRBJ2-1; possibly TRBD1 for D (6 bases). This CDR3 comprises 15 residues. With 5 bases removed from V and 1 base from J, the gap between germline ends came to 12 bases. Germline values: CDR1 MNHEY, CDR2 SMNVEV (reference sequence). The CDR3 DNA reads TGTGCCAGCAGTCCCTCAGGGGAGTCCTACAATGAGCAGTTCTTC. This gives the protein CASSPSGESYNEQFF.

Sample share makes this clonotype medium-sized. The chain employs TRBV5-5 and TRBJ2-7; 8 positions match TRBD1. Germline-derived CDR1 and CDR2 are SGHKS and YYEKEE (reference sequence). V dropped 0 bases and J dropped 6; count of bases not matched to a gene: 8. This CDR3 comprises 15 residues. CDR3: CASSLGDNRGSEQYF. CDR3 bases: TGTGCCAGCAGCTTGGGGGACAACAGGGGGAGCGAGCAGTACTTC.

Relative to its sample, this clonotype is medium-sized. The rearrangement links TRBV6-1 to TRBJ2-1; 12 bases map to TRBD2. The V gene end was trimmed by 6 bases and the J gene end by 9 bases; junction bases not matched to a gene: 6. The V gene's germline CDR1 is MNHNS and CDR2 SASEGT. This CDR3 region has 14 residues. CDR3 residues: CASRTSGSSGEQFF. CDR3 nucleotides: TGTGCCAGCAGGACTAGCGGGAGTAGTGGTGAGCAGTTCTTC.

With regard to this clonotype: It may be a read error: a sequence one base away is much more abundant. The chain joins TRBV7-9 to TRBJ2-1; D perhaps matches TRBD2 (7 bases). The CDR3 covers 15 residues. V lost 5 bases to trimming and J lost 6 bases, with 17 bases between them. The germline CDR1 and CDR2 sequences are SEHNR and FQNEAQ (reference sequence). The CDR3 coding sequence is TGTGCCAGCAGCAGAGGGGGAGGGGGGGGCAATGAGCAGTTCTTC. Translating it yields CASSRGGGGGNEQFF.

The chain links TRBV6-2 or TRBV6-3 to TRBJ2-3; 16 bases are a match to TRBD2. Trimming at V came to 2 bases and at J to 2 bases, leaving 7 bases not matched to a gene. Germline lookup yields CDR1 MNHEY and CDR2 SVGEGT. The CDR3 sequence is 19 residues long. The CDR3 region is CASSYRGTSGGEYTDTQYF. As DNA, the CDR3 is TGTGCCAGCAGTTACCGCGGGACTAGCGGGGGGGAATACACAGATACGCAGTATTTT.

The J gene is TRBJ1-1, the V gene TRBV19; D is undetermined. The germline gives CDR1 LNHDA, CDR2 SQIVND (reference sequence). The CDR3 sequence is 15 residues long. The V end lost 5 bases, the J end lost 5 bases, and 18 bases lay between the germline ends. The CDR3 is CASSDRANGETEAFF. Here the CDR3 DNA reads TGTGCCAGTAGTGACCGGGCCAACGGGGAAACTGAAGCTTTCTTT. The whole variable domain, filled in from reference TRBV19 and TRBJ1-1, reads DGGITQSPKYLFRKEGQNVTLSCEQNLNHDAMYWYRQDPGQGLRLIYYSQIVNDFQKGDIAEGYSVSREKKESFPLTVTSAQKNPTAFYLCASSDRANGETEAFFGQGTRLTVV.

This clonotype is medium-sized in the sample. The CDR3 DNA follows: TGTGCCAGCAGTTTATTTGCGGGACTGACCGGCGAGCAGTACTTC. Its protein is CASSLFAGLTGEQYF. J is TRBJ2-7 and V is TRBV27, with D maybe TRBD2 (6 bases). V gave up 1 base and J gave up 6 bases, with 16 bases separating them. The CDR3 is made up of 15 amino acids. Germline values: CDR1 MNHEY, CDR2 SMNVEV (reference sequence).

In this sample, this clonotype is medium-sized. The rearrangement joins TRBV6-4 to TRBJ2-1; the match to TRBD2 covers 9 bases. V trimming: 0 bases; J trimming: 8 bases; junction bases outside the gene matches: 5. Germline-derived CDR1 and CDR2 are MRHNA and SNTAGT. This CDR3 comprises 15 residues. The CDR3 reads CASSDSAGGRDEQFF. The CDR3 region has the DNA TGTGCCAGCAGTGACTCGGCGGGGGGGCGGGATGAGCAGTTCTTC.

The chain uses TRBV12-3 or TRBV12-4 and TRBJ2-1, with D hard to call. The CDR3 length is 12 residues. With 6 bases removed from V and 9 bases from J, the gap between germline ends came to 12 bases. CDR3 sequence (DNA): TGTGCCAGCAGCCTTACGAGGTCTGAGCAGTTCTTC. Its protein product is CASSLTRSEQFF.

The rearrangement uses TRBV7-2 and TRBJ2-2; D is uncertain. Trimming took 3 bases from V and 7 from J, leaving 3 bases between them. This CDR3 contains 11 residues. CDR1 and CDR2 from the germline V gene are SGHTA and FQGNSA. In DNA form, the CDR3 reads TGTGCCAGCAGCTTTTTCGGGGAGCTGTTTTTT. Residues: CASSFFGELFF. Together with reference TRBV7-2 and TRBJ2-2, the CDR3 gives the full variable domain: GAGVSQSPSNKVTEKGKDVELRCDPISGHTALYWYRQSLGQGLEFLIYFQGNSAPDKSGLPSDRFSAERTGGSVSTLTIQRTQQEDSAVYLCASSFFGELFFGEGSRLTVL.

The chain combines TRBV9 with TRBJ1-2; D is ambiguous. V lost 0 bases, J lost 5 bases, and 5 bases lay in between. This CDR3 region has 12 residues. Looked up from germline, CDR1 is SGDLS and CDR2 is YYNGEE. As DNA, the CDR3 is TGTGCCAGCAGCGTAGACGGATATGGCTACACCTTC. Its protein product is CASSVDGYGYTF. Supplemented by reference TRBV9 and TRBJ1-2, the full variable domain reads DSGVTQTPKHLITATGQRVTLRCSPRSGDLSVYWYQQSLDQGLQFLIQYYNGEERAKGNILERFSAQQFPDLHSELNLSSLELGDSALYFCASSVDGYGYTFGSGTRLTVV.

V is TRBV6-5 and J is TRBJ2-5, with TRBD2 identical over 8 bases. This CDR3 has 15 residues. Germline CDR1 MNHEY, CDR2 SVGAGI. V was pared by 4 bases and J by 4 bases, with 8 bases of the junction left unmatched. CDR3 loop: CASSSPGLAGETQYF. As DNA, the CDR3 is TGTGCCAGCAGTTCCCCCGGGCTAGCGGGAGAGACCCAGTACTTC.

Concerning this clonotype: This sequence may be a read error, since a much larger clone differs from it by one base. The rearrangement joins TRBV6-2 or TRBV6-3 to TRBJ1-4; D might be TRBD1 (5 bases). The CDR3 consists of 13 residues. CDR1 and CDR2 from the germline V gene are MNHEY and SVGEGT. The CDR3 spells CASWGTGNEKLFF. For the CDR3, the DNA is TGTGCTTCCTGGGGGACCGGCAATGAAAAACTGTTTTTT.

This clonotype rates as medium-sized. V and J are TRBV12-3 or TRBV12-4 and TRBJ1-2, with 10 bases lining up with TRBD1. CDR3 length: 13 residues. J lost 7 bases, V lost 3 bases, and 2 bases had no gene match. CDR3 sequence reads: CASSLGQGTGYTF. The CDR3 bases are TGTGCCAGCAGTTTGGGACAGGGGACTGGCTACACCTTC.

The rearrangement links TRBV7-2 to TRBJ2-3; 9 nucleotides align to TRBD2. Germline V gene data show CDR1 as SGHTA and CDR2 as FQGNSA. The CDR3 has 17 amino acids. V lost 9 bases and J lost 0; bases outside the gene matches: 13. CDR3 residues: CASSPAPAGGSTDTQYF. CDR3 nucleotides: TGTGCCAGTTCGCCGGCGCCAGCGGGGGGAAGCACAGATACGCAGTATTTT.